A single sample is the source of the 29 T cell receptor beta chains below, sequenced in a study of cytomegalovirus exposure and HLA in healthy donors. PCR amplification relied on 60 Vbeta primers (plus 13 Jbeta primers). Data came from immunoSEQ multiplex PCR; TCRdb stores just in-frame clones and leaves some out. The repertoire holds 130,000 to 150,000 clones, roughly 74% seen once, with 2.4% in the top ten. The specimen was PBMCs. The source is a woman under 30 in good health and CMV-seropositive.

The chain employs TRBV6-6 and TRBJ2-1; TRBD2 might be the D (5 bases). The CDR3 is 13 amino acids. V lost 7 bases to trimming and J lost 4 bases, with 11 bases between them. In germline, CDR1 is MNHNY, CDR2 SVGAGI (reference sequence). DNA for the CDR3: TGTGCCAGCACCCAACGGGGTTACAATGAGCAGTTCTTC. This translates into CASTQRGYNEQFF.

This chain uses TRBV27 with TRBJ1-3; 7 positions agree with TRBD1. The CDR3 runs 15 residues. Trimming took 3 bases from V and 2 from J; bases not matched to a gene: 4. Germline loops: CDR1 MNHEY, CDR2 SMNVEV (reference sequence). CDR3 loop: CASSFTGAAGNTIYF. DNA for the CDR3: TGTGCCAGCAGTTTCACAGGGGCTGCTGGAAACACCATATATTTT.

The chain joins TRBV9 to TRBJ1-4, with 7 bases fitting TRBD1. The CDR3 is 14 residues long. Germline V gene lookup returns CDR1 SGDLS and CDR2 YYNGEE. J was trimmed by 8 bases and V by 3 bases; bases with no gene match: 7. CDR3 nucleotides: TGTGCCAGCAGCGCATCCGGGACAGCAGAAAAACTGTTTTTT. This codes for CASSASGTAEKLFF.

This sequence joins TRBV5-1 and TRBJ2-1; 9 positions agree with TRBD1. Trimming removed 1 base from V and 8 bases from J; junction bases left unmatched: 13. The CDR3 runs to 17 residues. CDR1 is SGHRS and CDR2 is YFSETQ in the germline V gene. The CDR3 DNA sequence: TGCGCCAGCAGCTTGAGGCCCCGGGACAGGGTGTCATATGAGCAGTTCTTC. It translates to CASSLRPRDRVSYEQFF.

Only a few counts were recorded for this clone. V gene TRBV6-1 combines with J gene TRBJ2-1; a possible D gene is TRBD2 (5 bases). This CDR3 contains 14 residues. The germline V gene encodes CDR1 MNHNS and CDR2 SASEGT. The V end was cut by 11 bases, the J end by 5 bases, with 19 bases between. Here the CDR3 DNA reads TGTGCCTGTAGGGCGAGGACTTACAACAATGAGCAGTTCTTC. This codes for CACRARTYNNEQFF.

This chain's CDR3 is CASSQDSLVSFSMLRETQYF. CDR3 DNA sequence: TGTGCCAGCAGCCAAGATAGTCTCGTCTCCTTTTCGATGTTGAGGGAGACCCAGTACTTC. V usage is TRBV14 and J usage is TRBJ2-5; no clear D gene. CDR3 size: 20 residues. The V end was cut by 0 bases, the J end by 5 bases, with 28 bases between. Per the germline V gene, CDR1 is SGHDN and CDR2 is FVKESK.

The V and J genes are TRBV11-2 and TRBJ2-7; TRBD1 is a possible D gene (5 bases). V dropped 5 bases and J dropped 5 bases, with 16 bases sitting between them. Germline V gives CDR1 SGHAT, CDR2 FQNNGV. This CDR3 spans 14 amino acids. CDR3 sequence: CASSRAQNRNEQYF. The CDR3 DNA sequence: TGTGCCAGCAGCCGAGCCCAAAACAGGAACGAGCAGTACTTC.

The chain joins TRBV5-1 to TRBJ1-4; 7 bases are a match to TRBD1. Losses at the gene ends were 3 bases for V and 7 bases for J; bases not matched to a gene: 6. CDR1 and CDR2 from the germline V gene are SGHRS and YFSETQ. The CDR3 contains 14 residues. The CDR3 reads CASSSGQIGEKLFF. DNA of the CDR3: TGCGCCAGCAGCTCGGGACAGATCGGTGAAAAACTGTTTTTT.

The chain recombines TRBV6-5 with TRBJ1-3; TRBD1 matches at 8 bases. The CDR3 has 14 residues. Germline V gene lookup returns CDR1 MNHEY and CDR2 SVGAGI. The ends lost 5 bases at V and 2 bases at J; junction bases unmatched: 2. CDR3 residues: CASSRQGTGNTIYF. The CDR3, as DNA: TGTGCCAGCAGTCGACAGGGGACTGGAAACACCATATATTTT.

The J gene is TRBJ2-3, the V gene TRBV9; 12 nucleotides align to TRBD2. Trimming cost V 0 bases and J 8 bases; bases outside gene matches: 16. Germline lookup yields CDR1 SGDLS and CDR2 YYNGEE. CDR3 length: 19 residues. DNA of the CDR3: TGTGCCAGCAGCGTAGGCCTAGCGGGGGGGCTCGGGGAAGTCGGTACGCAGTATTTT. Its protein is CASSVGLAGGLGEVGTQYF. Variable domain in full (rest from reference TRBV9 and TRBJ2-3): DSGVTQTPKHLITATGQRVTLRCSPRSGDLSVYWYQQSLDQGLQFLIQYYNGEERAKGNILERFSAQQFPDLHSELNLSSLELGDSALYFCASSVGLAGGLGEVGTQYFGPGTRLTVL.

This clone is a singleton in its sample. The chain has TRBV5-6 and TRBJ1-4, with 11 bases identical to TRBD1. The CDR3 runs to 15 residues. With 4 bases clipped from V and 7 bases from J, the junction kept 6 bases outside the gene matches. The germline CDR1 and CDR2 sequences are SGHDT and YYEEEE. The CDR3 DNA reads TGTGCCAGCAGCCCGGTCGGGACAGGGGGTGAAAAACTGTTTTTT. This sequence encodes CASSPVGTGGEKLFF.

J is TRBJ1-1 and V is TRBV2, with D perhaps matching TRBD1 (5 bases). Per germline, CDR1 SNHLY and CDR2 FYNNEI. Trimming took off 6 bases at V and 2 bases at J, with 19 bases between the two ends. This CDR3 has 16 residues. CDR3 loop: CASRLRAGGDNTEAFF. The CDR3 DNA reads as TGTGCCAGCAGACTTAGAGCGGGGGGTGATAACACTGAAGCTTTCTTT. The variable domain in full, completed from reference TRBV2 and TRBJ1-1, reads EPEVTQTPSHQVTQMGQEVILRCVPISNHLYFYWYRQILGQKVEFLVSFYNNEISEKSEIFDDQFSVERPDGSNFTLKIRSTKLEDSAMYFCASRLRAGGDNTEAFFGQGTRLTVV.

The chain has TRBV7-2 and TRBJ1-3; the D gene is possibly TRBD1 (5 bases). V dropped 0 bases and J dropped 0 bases, with 12 bases sitting between them. The CDR3 covers 17 residues. Germline V gene data show CDR1 as SGHTA and CDR2 as FQGNSA. The CDR3 loop is CASSLASRGLSGNTIYF. The CDR3 DNA reads as TGTGCCAGCAGCTTAGCGAGTAGGGGCCTCTCTGGAAACACCATATATTTT.

In its sample, this clone was seen once. The rearrangement joins TRBV19 to TRBJ1-6; D call uncertain. CDR3 size: 14 residues. CDR1 LNHDA and CDR2 SQIVND come from the germline V gene (reference sequence). V was cut by 7 bases and J by 6 bases, with 13 bases left in between. The CDR3 region is CASTSRHGNSPLHF. The CDR3 nucleotides are TGTGCCAGTACTTCGAGGCATGGTAATTCACCCCTCCACTTT. Full variable domain (missing parts from reference TRBV19 and TRBJ1-6): DGGITQSPKYLFRKEGQNVTLSCEQNLNHDAMYWYRQDPGQGLRLIYYSQIVNDFQKGDIAEGYSVSREKKESFPLTVTSAQKNPTAFYLCASTSRHGNSPLHFGNGTRLTVT.

The rearrangement joins TRBV27 to TRBJ1-2; D not resolved. There are 12 residues in the CDR3. Trimming removed 4 bases at V and 7 bases at J, with 10 bases between. Germline-derived CDR1 and CDR2 are MNHEY and SMNVEV (reference sequence). As DNA, the CDR3 is TGTGCCAGCAGTTCCCCCTCCAGTGGCTACACCTTC. This translates into CASSSPSSGYTF.

The J gene is TRBJ2-1, the V gene TRBV2, with 9 bases that match TRBD1. Trimming took 6 bases from V and 4 from J; bases not matched to a gene: 7. Germline CDR1 reads SNHLY; CDR2 reads FYNNEI. The CDR3 has 15 amino acids. The CDR3 nucleotides are TGTGCCAGCAGAAAGGACAGGGGAGGGTACAATGAGCAGTTCTTC. Translated, it gives CASRKDRGGYNEQFF.

The chain couples TRBV29-1 to TRBJ2-7; 8 nucleotides agree with TRBD1. V shed 4 bases, J shed 5 bases, and the junction held 4 bases outside the gene matches. The CDR3 runs to 12 residues. From germline, CDR1 is SQVTM and CDR2 ANQGSEA. CDR3 sequence: CSVGRGLDEQYF. CDR3 coding DNA: TGCAGCGTTGGCAGGGGGCTAGACGAGCAGTACTTC.

This clone has just a few counts. The DNA for the CDR3 is TGTGCTAGTGGTGCCCCCGGGACAGGTGAAGCTTTCTTT. As protein: CASGAPGTGEAFF. The chain links TRBV12-5 to TRBJ1-1, with 8 bases identical to TRBD1. The CDR3 is 13 residues long. Unmatched junction bases numbered 6, after V lost 5 bases and J lost 7 bases. CDR1 LGHNT and CDR2 FRNRAP come from the germline V gene.

The rearrangement joins TRBV19 to TRBJ2-1; TRBD1 matches 10 bases. CDR3 length: 15 residues. The V gene end was trimmed by 0 bases and the J gene end by 10 bases; junction bases not matched to a gene: 6. Germline loops: CDR1 LNHDA, CDR2 SQIVND (reference sequence). CDR3 sequence: CASSIEGQGRWEQFF. The CDR3 nucleotides are TGTGCCAGTAGTATAGAGGGACAGGGGCGTTGGGAGCAGTTCTTC.

In this sample, this clone turned up once. V and J are TRBV29-1 and TRBJ2-7, with 7 nucleotides matching TRBD2. The CDR3 runs 16 residues. V dropped 0 bases and J dropped 4; count of bases not matched to a gene: 12. The germline V gene encodes CDR1 SQVTM and CDR2 ANQGSEA. CDR3 sequence reads: CSVEDRAGVSPYEQYF. The CDR3 bases are TGCAGCGTTGAAGATCGCGCGGGGGTCTCCCCTTACGAGCAGTACTTC.

This chain connects TRBV9 to TRBJ2-2; no firm D call. CDR3 length: 12 residues. The germline V and J ends were trimmed by 2 bases and 7 bases, with 6 bases remaining between them. Per germline, CDR1 SGDLS and CDR2 YYNGEE. In DNA form, the CDR3 reads TGTGCCAGCAGCGTTAATAGCGGGGAGCTGTTTTTT. Translation: CASSVNSGELFF. Combining the CDR3 with reference TRBV9 and TRBJ2-2 gives the whole variable domain DSGVTQTPKHLITATGQRVTLRCSPRSGDLSVYWYQQSLDQGLQFLIQYYNGEERAKGNILERFSAQQFPDLHSELNLSSLELGDSALYFCASSVNSGELFFGEGSRLTVL.

The rearrangement links TRBV28 to TRBJ1-1, with D hard to call. The CDR3 is made up of 12 amino acids. Germline lookup yields CDR1 MDHEN and CDR2 SYDVKM. V lost 3 bases and J 5 bases, leaving 7 bases between the germline ends. The CDR3 nucleotides are TGTGCCAGCAGTTTCCGGGGAACTGAAGCTTTCTTT. Amino acids: CASSFRGTEAFF.

Comments on this clone: The junction does not match germline at one end; this may be a read error. This chain links TRBV7-9 with TRBJ1-2, with 8 bases aligning to TRBD1. The CDR3 spans 17 residues. Germline V gene lookup returns CDR1 SEHNR and CDR2 FQNEAQ (reference sequence). The CDR3 bases are TGTGCCAGCAGCGACATAGGGACAGGCCCAAACGGCTATGTCTACACCTTC. Translating it yields CASSDIGTGPNGYVYTF.

Details on this clone: The junction departs from germline at one end; a sequencing error may be responsible. This chain links TRBV20-1 with TRBJ1-1; TRBD1 is a possible D gene (5 bases). In germline, CDR1 is DFQATT, CDR2 SNEGSKA (reference sequence). The CDR3 runs to 10 residues. In DNA form, the CDR3 reads TGCAGTGCCCCCGGGCAGGGCCTTGAGTTT. This codes for CSAPGQGLEF.

The chain uses TRBV7-8 and TRBJ2-7; D call uncertain. Trimming removed 3 bases from V and 3 bases from J, with 9 bases in between. Germline V gene lookup returns CDR1 SGHVS and CDR2 FQNEAQ. The CDR3 covers 13 residues. The CDR3 coding sequence is TGTGCCAGCAGCTTGGCAACCAGCTACGAGCAGTACTTC. Protein product: CASSLATSYEQYF.

For the CDR3, the DNA is TGCGCCAGCAGCCCCTGGACAGGAGTAGTCTATAATTCACCCCTCCACTTT. Its translation is CASSPWTGVVYNSPLHF. The chain recombines TRBV5-1 with TRBJ1-6; the match to TRBD1 covers 7 bases. Germline V CDR1 and CDR2: SGHRS, YFSETQ. The CDR3 runs 17 residues. V lost 4 bases, J lost 3 bases, and 10 bases stayed unmatched.

The chain has TRBV18 and TRBJ2-2; 8 positions match TRBD1. Germline V gene lookup returns CDR1 KGHSH and CDR2 LQKENI. CDR3 size: 17 residues. The V gene end was trimmed by 1 base and the J gene end by 4 bases; junction bases not matched to a gene: 8. For the CDR3, the DNA is TGTGCCAGCTCACCACAACGGACAGGGCTTAGCACCGGGGAGCTGTTTTTT. Protein: CASSPQRTGLSTGELFF.

The V call is TRBV7-8, the J call TRBJ1-1; possible D gene TRBD1, 5 bases. Germline CDR1 SGHVS, CDR2 FQNEAQ. V lost 5 bases, J lost 4 bases, and 14 bases lay in between. This CDR3 has 14 residues. CDR3 in DNA: TGTGCCAGCAGCCTAAATACAGGCGGCACTGAAGCTTTCTTT. It codes for CASSLNTGGTEAFF.

This clone was counted a single time. The chain has TRBV29-1 and TRBJ2-3; D might be TRBD1 (5 bases). CDR1 and CDR2 (germline): SQVTM, ANQGSEA. V lost 3 bases to trimming and J lost 1 base, with 14 bases between them. This CDR3 contains 15 residues. The CDR3 protein is CSVDTRQKGTDTQYF. The CDR3 DNA sequence: TGCAGCGTTGACACGAGACAGAAAGGCACAGATACGCAGTATTTT.